The 13 T cell receptor beta chains reported below all come from one sample, sequenced in a study of cytomegalovirus exposure and HLA in healthy donors (dated by TCRdb to 2015 to 2018). Libraries were built with the immunoSEQ multiplex PCR assay. A mixture of 60 forward primers for TCR Vbeta segments and 13 reverse primers for TCR Jbeta segments was used in the multiplex PCR. The source is immuneACCESS, and TCRdb retained only in-frame sequences with V and J called. Part of the clones is not carried over; for the studies checked, unresolved V genes explain less than half of this, and the remainder is unexplained. Counted in this sample were tens of thousands of clones; 65% to 80% of them appeared once. The biggest ten clones account for 2% to 3% of the sample. The material sequenced was PBMCs. These receptors originate from a female donor in good health and CMV-seronegative.

This clone came up once. CDR3 nucleotide sequence: TGTGCCAGCAGCGGGTCCCCAGTAGGTACAGGGGGCCTATGGACCGGGGAGCTGTTTTTT. Translating it yields CASSGSPVGTGGLWTGELFF. The chain uses TRBV9 and TRBJ2-2; 9 bases fit TRBD1. V dropped 3 bases and J dropped 5; count of bases not matched to a gene: 20. The CDR3 has 20 amino acids. Germline assignment: CDR1 SGDLS and CDR2 YYNGEE.

V usage is TRBV11-3 and J usage is TRBJ2-1, with no clear D. V gave up 0 bases and J gave up 5 bases, with 8 bases separating them. The CDR3 is 14 amino acids. Germline assignment: CDR1 SGHNT and CDR2 YENEEA. In DNA, the CDR3 is TGTGCCAGCAGCTTAGATGGGCAGGACAATGAGCAGTTCTTC. Protein sequence: CASSLDGQDNEQFF.

The chain joins TRBV6-5 to TRBJ2-5, with a possible D match to TRBD2 (5 bases). The J call is uncertain, as TRBJ2-7 better fits the DNA end. Germline V gene sequence: CDR1 MNHEY, CDR2 SVGAGI. The CDR3 extends over 15 amino acids. In DNA, the CDR3 is TGTGCCAGCAGTCTTTTTACGGGGAGCTCCTACGAGCAGTACTTC. It is translated as CASSLFTGSSYEQYF.

The rearrangement joins TRBV28 to TRBJ2-5, with D possibly TRBD1 on 6 matching bases. Germline V gene sequence: CDR1 MDHEN, CDR2 SYDVKM. The V gene lost 1 base and the J gene lost 4 bases, with 22 bases spanning the gap. There are 18 residues in the CDR3. In DNA form, the CDR3 reads TGTGCCAGCAGTTTATTGGGGGAAATTACAGGGCCTGGAGAGACCCAGTACTTC. Translation: CASSLLGEITGPGETQYF. The full variable domain, completed using reference TRBV28 and TRBJ2-5, is DVKVTQSSRYLVKRTGEKVFLECVQDMDHENMFWYRQDPGLGLRLIYFSYDVKMKEKGDIPEGYSVSREKKERFSLILESASTNQTSMYLCASSLLGEITGPGETQYFGPGTRLLVL.

The chain uses TRBV19 and TRBJ2-1; 10 bases agree with TRBD2. CDR1 is LNHDA, CDR2 SQIVND, per germline (reference sequence). After removal of 7 bases from V and 4 bases from J, the junction contained 4 bases not matched to a gene. This CDR3 is built from 14 residues. The CDR3 DNA follows: TGTGCCAGTACCGTTAGCGGGAGGTACAATGAGCAGTTCTTC. Protein: CASTVSGRYNEQFF.

The V and J genes are TRBV19 and TRBJ1-6; D not certain. The germline V and J ends were trimmed by 6 bases and 3 bases, with 6 bases remaining between them. From germline, CDR1 is LNHDA and CDR2 SQIVND (reference sequence). The CDR3 consists of 13 residues. For the CDR3, the DNA is TGTGCCAGTAGGAGGGACTATAATTCACCCCTCCACTTT. Protein product: CASRRDYNSPLHF. Looking up the rest from reference TRBV19 and TRBJ1-6 gives the full variable domain: DGGITQSPKYLFRKEGQNVTLSCEQNLNHDAMYWYRQDPGQGLRLIYYSQIVNDFQKGDIAEGYSVSREKKESFPLTVTSAQKNPTAFYLCASRRDYNSPLHFGNGTRLTVT.

This chain uses TRBV6-1 with TRBJ2-1, with D tentatively TRBD2 (6 bases). Germline V CDR1 and CDR2: MNHNS, SASEGT. This CDR3 has 13 residues. Between the trimmed V and J ends, which lost 6 bases and 4 bases, there was a span of 10 bases. The CDR3 sequence: CASRRDFYNEQFF. For the CDR3, the DNA is TGTGCCAGCAGACGGGACTTTTACAATGAGCAGTTCTTC.

The genes are TRBV11-2 and TRBJ2-3, with D possibly TRBD1 on 6 matching bases. Germline V lookup: CDR1 SGHAT, CDR2 FQNNGV. The CDR3 consists of 15 residues. With 2 bases removed from V and 3 bases from J, the gap between germline ends came to 12 bases. The CDR3 sequence is CASSLRSGTTDTQYF. CDR3 DNA sequence: TGTGCCAGCAGCTTAAGGTCGGGGACAACAGATACGCAGTATTTT.

In its sample, this clone was seen a few times. The chain combines TRBV11-2 with TRBJ2-7, with TRBD1 matching 8 bases. With V trimmed by 0 bases and J by 4 bases, 5 bases remained unmatched. From germline, CDR1 is SGHAT and CDR2 FQNNGV. The length of the CDR3 is 15 residues. CDR3 sequence: CASSLEDRVGYEQYF. The CDR3 DNA reads as TGTGCCAGCAGCTTAGAGGACAGGGTGGGGTACGAGCAGTACTTC.

The gene calls are TRBV30 and TRBJ1-5; TRBD1 agrees at 7 bases. The J segment lost 4 bases and the V segment lost 2 bases, leaving 11 bases of the junction unmatched. In germline, CDR1 is GTSNPN, CDR2 SVGIG (reference sequence). There are 16 residues in the CDR3. DNA of the CDR3: TGTGCCTGGAGTAGAGGGGGCCTCTACGGGAATCAGCCCCAGCATTTT. The encoded protein is CAWSRGGLYGNQPQHF.

In the case of this clone: The sample has other DNA sequences that encode this CDR3 too. The V gene is TRBV15, the J gene TRBJ1-2; a possible D gene is TRBD1 (5 bases). Germline V gene lookup returns CDR1 LNHNV and CDR2 YYDKDF (reference sequence). The ends were cut back, 0 bases at V and 4 bases at J, with 9 bases in the middle. The CDR3 sequence is 14 residues long. The CDR3 loop reads CATSRDQGGYGYTF. As DNA, the CDR3 is TGTGCCACCAGCAGAGATCAGGGTGGCTATGGCTACACCTTC.

This sequence joins TRBV9 and TRBJ2-2; 9 nucleotides line up with TRBD1. V was pared by 0 bases and J by 5 bases, with 5 bases of the junction left unmatched. There are 16 residues in the CDR3. Looked up from germline, CDR1 is SGDLS and CDR2 is YYNGEE. DNA for the CDR3: TGTGCCAGCAGCGTAGTGGCGACAGGGGGGACCGGGGAGCTGTTTTTT. Translation: CASSVVATGGTGELFF.

This clone was picked up one time. J is TRBJ1-4 and V is TRBV19; no clear D. In germline, CDR1 is LNHDA, CDR2 SQIVND (reference sequence). CDR3 length: 14 amino acids. V dropped 6 bases and J dropped 2 bases, with 10 bases sitting between them. The chain's CDR3 is CASSPVRTNEKLFF. The CDR3 DNA reads as TGTGCCAGTAGCCCAGTGCGGACTAATGAAAAACTGTTTTTT.